These T cell receptor beta chains were read from a single sample in a study of Tregs in tolerant kidney transplant recipients. The data were produced by immunoSEQ multiplex PCR, yet TCRdb's version contains in-frame clones alone and is incomplete. The sample records around 61,000 clones, over 75% being singletons. Sample: CD4+ T cells from blood (PBMCs), taken 6 months after the transplant. The source of these receptors is a human patient who received a combined kidney and bone marrow transplant. Some T cells may arise from the graft donor. The CDR3 runs from the conserved cysteine through the conserved F or W. Fields, in order: clone size, V gene, D gene, J gene, CDR3 protein, CDR3 DNA. A D gene is named only where the DNA matches it firmly. Clone size is stated in some rows and not others, as once, few, many or a class when expanded.

abundance: -
v_gene: TRBV5-1
d_gene: TRBD1
j_gene: TRBJ2-5
CDR3aa: CASSLGTGLGGLETQYF
CDR3nt: TGCGCCAGCAGCTTGGGGACAGGGCTGGGAGGATTGGAGACCCAGTACTTC

abundance: -
v_gene: TRBV5-3
d_gene: -
j_gene: TRBJ1-2
CDR3aa: CARGYGYTF
CDR3nt: TGTGCGCGGGGGTATGGCTACACCTTC

abundance: few
v_gene: TRBV6-1
d_gene: -
j_gene: TRBJ1-4
CDR3aa: CASRGATNEKLFF
CDR3nt: TGTGCCAGCAGGGGCGCAACTAATGAAAAACTGTTTTTT

abundance: few
v_gene: TRBV10-3
d_gene: -
j_gene: TRBJ1-4
CDR3aa: CAISTVGGEKLFF
CDR3nt: TGTGCCATCAGTACGGTGGGGGGTGAAAAACTGTTTTTT

abundance: -
v_gene: TRBV11-3
d_gene: -
j_gene: TRBJ1-2
CDR3aa: CASSLGRFNGYTF
CDR3nt: TGTGCCAGCAGCTTGGGCCGGTTCAATGGCTACACCTTC

abundance: -
v_gene: TRBV19
d_gene: TRBD2
j_gene: TRBJ2-1
CDR3aa: CASSIGGAGAYNEQFF
CDR3nt: TGTGCCAGTAGTATAGGTGGAGCGGGAGCGTACAATGAGCAGTTCTTC

abundance: -
v_gene: TRBV7-9
d_gene: -
j_gene: TRBJ1-1
CDR3aa: CASSFSRNTEAFF
CDR3nt: TGTGCCAGCAGCTTTAGCCGGAACACTGAAGCTTTCTTT

abundance: -
v_gene: TRBV5-1
d_gene: -
j_gene: TRBJ2-2
CDR3aa: CASSLDRQTGELFF
CDR3nt: TGCGCCAGCAGCTTGGACAGACAGACCGGGGAGCTGTTTTTT

abundance: few
v_gene: TRBV5-1
d_gene: -
j_gene: TRBJ2-3
CDR3aa: CASSLGPGTDTQYF
CDR3nt: TGCGCCAGCAGCCTGGGCCCAGGAACAGATACGCAGTATTTT

abundance: -
v_gene: TRBV7-2
d_gene: TRBD2
j_gene: TRBJ2-3
CDR3aa: CASRSVGLAGFDTQYF
CDR3nt: TGTGCCAGCAGGTCTGTCGGACTAGCGGGATTCGATACGCAGTATTTT

abundance: once
v_gene: TRBV7-2
d_gene: TRBD1
j_gene: TRBJ1-2
CDR3aa: CASSSDRVGGYTF
CDR3nt: TGTGCCAGCAGCTCGGACAGGGTGGGCGGCTACACCTTC

abundance: once
v_gene: TRBV29-1
d_gene: -
j_gene: TRBJ1-2
CDR3aa: CSVARGSRNYGYTF
CDR3nt: TGCAGCGTGGCCCGGGGGTCAAGGAACTATGGCTACACCTTC

abundance: -
v_gene: TRBV7-9
d_gene: TRBD1
j_gene: TRBJ1-2
CDR3aa: CASSPLPQGVSGYPF
CDR3nt: TGTGCCAGCAGCCCACTCCCTCAGGGGGTAAGTGGCTACCCCTTC

abundance: -
v_gene: TRBV2
d_gene: -
j_gene: TRBJ2-5
CDR3aa: CASSYQETQYF
CDR3nt: TGTGCCAGCTCGTACCAAGAGACCCAGTACTTC

abundance: -
v_gene: TRBV7-3
d_gene: -
j_gene: TRBJ1-2
CDR3aa: CASSLIGAGMNGYTF
CDR3nt: TGTGCCAGCAGCTTAATAGGGGCAGGGATGAATGGCTACACCTTC

abundance: -
v_gene: TRBV5-1
d_gene: -
j_gene: TRBJ1-2
CDR3aa: CASSLDSYKQYGYTF
CDR3nt: TGCGCCAGCAGCCTGGACAGCTATAAACAATATGGCTACACCTTC

abundance: -
v_gene: TRBV19
d_gene: TRBD1
j_gene: TRBJ2-2
CDR3aa: CASSPRSGQGHTGELFF
CDR3nt: TGTGCCAGTAGTCCCCGGTCAGGACAGGGGCACACCGGGGAGCTGTTTTTT

abundance: -
v_gene: TRBV18
d_gene: TRBD1
j_gene: TRBJ2-3
CDR3aa: CASSSRKGASTDTQYF
CDR3nt: TGTGCCAGCTCGTCTCGCAAGGGGGCTAGCACAGATACGCAGTATTTT

abundance: -
v_gene: TRBV27
d_gene: -
j_gene: TRBJ2-7
CDR3aa: CASSSSVRVLSSSYEQYF
CDR3nt: TGTGCCAGCAGTTCCTCGGTCCGGGTCCTATCAAGCTCCTACGAGCAGTACTTC

abundance: -
v_gene: TRBV11-3
d_gene: TRBD1
j_gene: TRBJ1-2
CDR3aa: CASSRDSYGYTF
CDR3nt: TGTGCCAGCAGCCGGGACAGCTATGGCTACACTTTC

abundance: -
v_gene: TRBV7-3
d_gene: -
j_gene: TRBJ1-1
CDR3aa: CASSLMDRGAAFF
CDR3nt: TGTGCCAGCAGCTTAATGGATCGCGGTGCAGCTTTCTTT

abundance: -
v_gene: TRBV5-4
d_gene: -
j_gene: TRBJ2-7
CDR3aa: CASSLGGEGYEQYF
CDR3nt: TGTGCCAGCAGCTTAGGGGGGGAAGGCTACGAGCAGTACTTC

abundance: -
v_gene: TRBV18
d_gene: TRBD1
j_gene: TRBJ1-5
CDR3aa: CASSGGQGTGQPQHF
CDR3nt: TGTGCCAGCTCGGGAGGACAGGGCACGGGTCAGCCCCAGCATTTT